Below are 10 T cell receptor beta chains sequenced from a single sample in a study of blood T cell repertoires in COVID-19. Profiled with immunoSEQ multiplex PCR; TCRdb holds only in-frame clones, not every one. There are fewer than 350,000 clones in the sample; roughly 80% occur only once, and around 3.9% lies in the top ten. Specimen: peripheral blood. The receptors here all came from a woman between 45 and 65 years old with active or convalescent COVID-19.

The genes are TRBV5-4 and TRBJ1-2; D gene ambiguous. Germline values: CDR1 SGHNT, CDR2 YYREEE (reference sequence). Trimming stripped 3 bases from V and 8 bases from J, with 20 bases between. The CDR3 has 15 amino acids. In nucleotides, the CDR3 is TGTGCCAGCAGCTCCGACCGGGTCCCTGGCTTCGGCTACACCTTC. Translating it yields CASSSDRVPGFGYTF.

The chain joins TRBV20-1 to TRBJ2-2; 8 bases fit TRBD2. The CDR3 is 16 amino acids. Germline CDR1 DFQATT, CDR2 SNEGSKA (reference sequence). The V and J ends lost 3 bases and 3 bases, in that order; junction bases with no gene match: 9. CDR3: CSASPPGLDYTGELFF. For the CDR3, the DNA is TGCAGTGCTAGTCCTCCGGGACTAGACTACACCGGGGAGCTGTTTTTT.

To note about this clone: This CDR3 is also generated by other DNA sequences in the sample. The genes are TRBV5-1 and TRBJ2-3; TRBD2 might be the D (6 bases). Germline V lookup: CDR1 SGHRS, CDR2 YFSETQ. Trimming took off 0 bases at V and 1 base at J, with 12 bases between the two ends. The CDR3 loop spans 16 amino acids. The CDR3 DNA reads as TGCGCCAGCAGCTTGGGCGGGACCCATGGCACAGATACGCAGTATTTT. Translation: CASSLGGTHGTDTQYF.

The gene calls are TRBV18 and TRBJ1-1, with 7 bases that match TRBD1. The V gene's germline CDR1 is KGHSH and CDR2 LQKENI. J lost 1 base, V lost 4 bases, and 15 bases had no gene match. The CDR3 contains 18 residues. CDR3 region: CASSQEKGAGGPNTEAFF. The CDR3, as DNA: TGTGCCAGCTCACAGGAGAAGGGGGCAGGAGGACCGAACACTGAAGCTTTCTTT. Variable domain in full (rest from reference TRBV18 and TRBJ1-1): NAGVMQNPRHLVRRRGQEARLRCSPMKGHSHVYWYRQLPEEGLKFMVYLQKENIIDESGMPKERFSAEFPKEGPSILRIQQVVRGDSAAYFCASSQEKGAGGPNTEAFFGQGTRLTVV.

The V call is TRBV30, the J call TRBJ1-1; 7 nucleotides agree with TRBD1. The CDR3 is made up of 14 amino acids. The germline CDR1 and CDR2 sequences are GTSNPN and SVGIG (reference sequence). Losses at the gene ends were 3 bases for V and 1 base for J; bases not matched to a gene: 5. The CDR3 sequence is CAWRDGTANTEAFF. The CDR3 DNA reads as TGTGCCTGGAGGGACGGGACAGCGAACACTGAAGCTTTCTTT.

The chain combines TRBV19 with TRBJ1-6; no definite D call. In germline, CDR1 is LNHDA, CDR2 SQIVND (reference sequence). V gave up 3 bases and J gave up 16 bases, with 34 bases separating them. The CDR3 loop spans 19 amino acids. The CDR3 sequence: CASSMAAIGVFTRFEGLHF. Here the CDR3 DNA reads TGTGCCAGTAGTATGGCGGCGATCGGAGTATTCACCCGGTTTGAAGGACTCCACTTT.

This clone was detected a few times. The V and J genes are TRBV18 and TRBJ1-5; the match to TRBD1 covers 7 bases. Germline CDR1 KGHSH, CDR2 LQKENI. The junction had 3 bases not matched to a gene; V was cut back by 5 bases and J by 5 bases. The CDR3 contains 13 residues. In DNA form, the CDR3 reads TGTGCCAGCTCAACTACAGGGGATCAGCCCCAGCATTTT. This gives the protein CASSTTGDQPQHF.

The rearrangement links TRBV28 to TRBJ2-7; D is perhaps TRBD2 (6 bases). CDR3 size: 17 residues. The germline V gene encodes CDR1 MDHEN and CDR2 SYDVKM. V lost 1 base, J lost 0 bases, and 16 bases lay in between. The CDR3 protein is CASSLFSPRDFSYEQYF. CDR3 nucleotides: TGTGCCAGCAGTTTATTCTCCCCCAGGGACTTCTCCTACGAGCAGTACTTC.

The V and J genes are TRBV6-5 and TRBJ2-1; perhaps TRBD1 as D (5 bases). The germline gives CDR1 MNHEY, CDR2 SVGAGI. Trimming shortened V by 6 bases and J by 6 bases, and 18 bases separated the two germline ends. The CDR3 consists of 15 residues. The CDR3 sequence: CASRTRLGLANEQFF. The CDR3 DNA follows: TGTGCCAGCAGGACGCGGTTGGGGCTTGCCAATGAGCAGTTCTTC.

V is TRBV5-6 and J is TRBJ1-5; 8 bases match TRBD1. The J segment lost 3 bases and the V segment lost 1 base, leaving 9 bases of the junction unmatched. Germline V gives CDR1 SGHDT, CDR2 YYEEEE. The CDR3 spans 17 residues. CDR3 DNA sequence: TGTGCCAGCAGCTTGTCGCAGGGGGCGGGAGTCAATCAGCCCCAGCATTTT. Protein sequence: CASSLSQGAGVNQPQHF.